This is a list of T cell receptor beta chains from one sample in a study of T-cell memory formation after mild COVID-19. MiXCR was run by TCRdb on the 5' RACE reads, yielding one entry per CDR3 protein. The table has 150,000 to 200,000 distinct CDR3 sequences, 11% seen once. Sequences were obtained from PBMCs or a T cell subset sorted from them (not recorded which). The receptors derive from a man between 18 and 29 years old who had mild COVID-19 (a few samples of this study predate the infection). Cell type and time point are not known. CDR3s include the opening cysteine and the closing phenylalanine or tryptophan. The D gene is left open where the match is weak. Only part of the rows carry a size: once, few, many, or a class if the clone is expanded.

j_gene	v_gene	abundance	d_gene	len	CDR3aa	CDR3nt
TRBJ1-5	TRBV12-3/TRBV12-4	few	TRBD1	15	CASRGDRGLDQPQHF	TGTGCCAGCAGGGGGGACAGGGGGCTGGATCAGCCCCAGCATTTT
TRBJ2-3	TRBV4-3	few	-	16	CASSQDLLSLTDTQYF	TGCGCCAGCAGCCAAGATCTACTATCACTCACAGATACGCAGTATTTT
TRBJ1-2	TRBV6-5	-	-	15	CASSRTGDHNYGYTF	TGTGCCAGCAGCCGAACAGGAGACCATAACTATGGCTACACCTTC
TRBJ2-5	TRBV4-1	-	-	16	CASSQGDQPGGETQYF	TGCGCCAGCAGCCAAGGGGACCAACCTGGAGGAGAGACCCAGTACTTC
TRBJ2-7	TRBV20-1	few	TRBD1	13	CSARLDRGREQYF	TGCAGTGCTAGATTGGACAGGGGGCGCGAGCAGTACTTC
TRBJ2-3	TRBV20-1	-	TRBD2	16	CSARDWRLAGGDTQYF	TGCAGTGCTAGAGATTGGCGACTGGCGGGGGGGGATACGCAGTATTTT
TRBJ2-1	TRBV7-9	many	-	16	CASSPAWGTGYNEQFF	TGTGCCAGCAGCCCTGCATGGGGGACCGGCTACAATGAGCAGTTCTTC
TRBJ2-7	TRBV4-1	-	-	14	CASSQEDLNYEQYF	TGCGCCAGCAGCCAAGAGGACCTAAACTACGAGCAGTACTTC
TRBJ2-7	TRBV9	few	TRBD1	17	CASSVFSSPGTDNEQYF	TGTGCCAGCAGCGTATTCTCATCCCCGGGGACAGACAACGAGCAGTACTTC
TRBJ2-1	TRBV12-5	many	TRBD1	15	CASGTGDREVDEQFF	TGTGCTAGTGGAACCGGGGACAGGGAGGTTGATGAGCAGTTCTTC
TRBJ1-5	TRBV6-6	-	-	13	CASSDYSNQPQHF	TGTGCCAGCAGTGACTATAGCAATCAACCCCAGCATTTT
TRBJ2-1	TRBV4-2	-	TRBD1	14	CASSQDPGTAEQFF	TGTGCCAGCAGCCAAGATCCCGGGACAGCAGAGCAGTTCTTC
TRBJ1-2	TRBV7-7	few	-	15	CASSPPRFPSYGYTF	TGTGCCAGCAGCCCCCCCAGATTTCCTTCCTATGGCTACACCTTC
TRBJ2-5	TRBV7-7	few	-	14	CASSFSGGLETQYF	TGTGCCAGCAGCTTTTCCGGGGGATTGGAGACCCAGTACTTC
TRBJ1-6	TRBV27	few	-	13	CASSSSHLVSLHF	TGTGCCAGCAGTTCTTCCCATCTTGTATCCCTCCACTTT
TRBJ2-1	TRBV5-1	few	-	12	CASSLQSPGWVF	TGCGCCAGCAGCTTGCAGTCCCCCGGTTGGGTCTTC
TRBJ2-5	TRBV24-1	-	-	15	CATSALQGGQETQYF	TGTGCCACCAGCGCGTTGCAGGGGGGCCAAGAGACCCAGTACTTC
TRBJ1-2	TRBV3-1	many	-	12	CASSQYRNGYTF	TGTGCCAGCAGCCAATACCGGAATGGCTACACCTTC
TRBJ2-5	TRBV7-2	few	-	14	CASSFRDPQETQYF	TGTGCCAGCAGCTTCAGGGATCCTCAAGAGACCCAGTACTTC
TRBJ1-4	TRBV5-1	-	-	13	CASSFAGGEKLFF	TGCGCCAGCAGCTTTGCGGGAGGAGAAAAACTGTTTTTT
TRBJ2-1	TRBV7-3	-	-	15	CASSPLGGPYNEQFF	TGTGCCAGCAGCCCACTGGGGGGCCCCTACAATGAGCAGTTCTTC
TRBJ2-3	TRBV20-1	-	-	13	CSAVDGATDTQYF	TGCAGTGCCGTGGACGGAGCCACAGATACGCAGTATTTT
TRBJ2-1	TRBV7-2	many	TRBD2	16	CASSLDATGGYNEQFF	TGTGCCAGCAGCTTAGATGCGACCGGGGGGTACAATGAGCAGTTCTTC
TRBJ1-2	TRBV5-1	-	-	14	CASSLGQAHYGYTF	TGCGCCAGCAGCTTGGGTCAGGCCCACTATGGCTACACCTTC
TRBJ2-2	TRBV3-1	few	-	15	CASSQVGSNTGELFF	TGTGCCAGCAGCCAAGTCGGTTCGAACACCGGGGAGCTGTTTTTT
TRBJ2-3	TRBV9	-	TRBD1	15	CASSVGTGGKDTQYF	TGTGCCAGCAGCGTAGGGACAGGGGGAAAAGATACGCAGTATTTT
TRBJ1-2	TRBV4-1	few	TRBD1	16	CASSHPGEGGIYGYTF	TGCGCCAGCAGCCACCCCGGTGAAGGGGGCATCTATGGCTACACCTTC
TRBJ2-5	TRBV5-1	few	TRBD1	13	CASSIGTESTQYF	TGCGCCAGCAGCATCGGGACAGAGTCTACCCAGTACTTC
TRBJ2-3	TRBV11-2	-	-	8	CASSSQYF	TGTGCCAGCAGCTCGCAGTATTTT
TRBJ1-2	TRBV20-1	-	-	10	CSAQGWGYTF	TGCAGTGCTCAAGGGTGGGGCTACACCTTC
TRBJ1-2	TRBV6-5	few	TRBD1	13	CATQYRGLDGYTF	TGTGCCACACAATACAGGGGGCTGGATGGCTACACCTTC
TRBJ1-4	TRBV4-2	few	-	16	CASSQEGALGMEKLFF	TGTGCCAGCAGCCAAGAGGGAGCTCTCGGTATGGAAAAACTGTTTTTT
TRBJ2-1	TRBV6-5	-	TRBD2	16	CASRYSPLAGGLEQFF	TGTGCCAGCAGGTACTCCCCCCTAGCGGGGGGGCTGGAGCAGTTCTTC
TRBJ2-7	TRBV5-1	few	TRBD1	15	CASSLVDRGNYEQYF	TGCGCCAGCAGCTTGGTGGACAGGGGCAACTACGAGCAGTACTTC
TRBJ2-5	TRBV7-2	-	-	14	CASSPQTSQETQYF	TGTGCCAGCAGCCCCCAGACAAGCCAAGAGACCCAGTACTTC
TRBJ2-1	TRBV4-3	-	TRBD1	15	CASSQEGQTGNEQFF	TGCGCCAGCAGCCAAGAGGGACAGACAGGGAATGAGCAGTTCTTC
TRBJ1-1	TRBV7-9	few	-	15	CASSASGRSDTEAFF	TGTGCCAGCAGCGCGAGTGGACGTAGCGACACTGAAGCTTTCTTT
TRBJ2-3	TRBV5-6	few	TRBD1	16	CASSWTGTGGTDTQYF	TGTGCCAGCAGCTGGACCGGGACAGGGGGCACAGATACGCAGTATTTT